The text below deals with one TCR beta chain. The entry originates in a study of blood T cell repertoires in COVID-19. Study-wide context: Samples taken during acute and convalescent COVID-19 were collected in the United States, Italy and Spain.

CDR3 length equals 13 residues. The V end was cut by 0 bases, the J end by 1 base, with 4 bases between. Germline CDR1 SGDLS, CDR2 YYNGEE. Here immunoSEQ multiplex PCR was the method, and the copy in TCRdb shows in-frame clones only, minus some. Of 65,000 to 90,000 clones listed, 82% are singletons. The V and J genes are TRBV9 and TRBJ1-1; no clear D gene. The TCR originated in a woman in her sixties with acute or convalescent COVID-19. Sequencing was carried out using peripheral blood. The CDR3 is CASSVAWNTEAFF. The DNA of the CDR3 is TGTGCCAGCAGCGTAGCCTGGAACACTGAAGCTTTCTTT. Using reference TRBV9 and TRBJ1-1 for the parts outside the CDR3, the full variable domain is DSGVTQTPKHLITATGQRVTLRCSPRSGDLSVYWYQQSLDQGLQFLIQYYNGEERAKGNILERFSAQQFPDLHSELNLSSLELGDSALYFCASSVAWNTEAFFGQGTRLTVV.